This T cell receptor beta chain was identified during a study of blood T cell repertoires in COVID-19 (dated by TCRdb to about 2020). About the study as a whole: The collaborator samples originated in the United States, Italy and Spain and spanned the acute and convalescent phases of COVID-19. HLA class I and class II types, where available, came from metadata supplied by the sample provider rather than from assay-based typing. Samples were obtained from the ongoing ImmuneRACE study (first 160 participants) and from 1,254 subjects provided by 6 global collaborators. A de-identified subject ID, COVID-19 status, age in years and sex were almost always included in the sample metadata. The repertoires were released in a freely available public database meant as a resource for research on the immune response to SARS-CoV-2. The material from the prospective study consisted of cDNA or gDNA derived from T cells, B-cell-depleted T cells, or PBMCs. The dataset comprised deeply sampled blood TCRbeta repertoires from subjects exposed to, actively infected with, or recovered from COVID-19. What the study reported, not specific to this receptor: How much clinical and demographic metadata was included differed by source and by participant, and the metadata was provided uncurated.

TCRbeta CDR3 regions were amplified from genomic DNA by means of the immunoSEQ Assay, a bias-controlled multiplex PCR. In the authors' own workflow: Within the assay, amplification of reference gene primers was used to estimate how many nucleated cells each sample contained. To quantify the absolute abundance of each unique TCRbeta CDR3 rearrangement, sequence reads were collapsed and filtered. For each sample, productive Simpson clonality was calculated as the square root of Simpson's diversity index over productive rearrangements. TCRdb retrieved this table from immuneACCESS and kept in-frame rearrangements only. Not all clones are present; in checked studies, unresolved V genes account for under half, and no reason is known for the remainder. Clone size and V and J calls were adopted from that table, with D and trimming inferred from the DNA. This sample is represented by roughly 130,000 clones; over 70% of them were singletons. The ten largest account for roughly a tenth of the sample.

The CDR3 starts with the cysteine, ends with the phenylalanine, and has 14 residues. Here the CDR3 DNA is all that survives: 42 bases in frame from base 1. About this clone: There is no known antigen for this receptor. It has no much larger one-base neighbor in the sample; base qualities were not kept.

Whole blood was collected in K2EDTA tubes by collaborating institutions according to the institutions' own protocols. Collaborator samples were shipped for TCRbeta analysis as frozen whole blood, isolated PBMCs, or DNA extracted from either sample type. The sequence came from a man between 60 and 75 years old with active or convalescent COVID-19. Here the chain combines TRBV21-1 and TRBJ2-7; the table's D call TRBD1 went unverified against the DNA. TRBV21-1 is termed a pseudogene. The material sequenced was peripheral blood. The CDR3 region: CASGQDWALHEQYF. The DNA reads TGTGCCAGCGGACAAGACTGGGCCTTGCACGAGCAGTACTTC.